One sample yielded the 15 T cell receptor beta chains listed below, sequenced in a study of tumor-infiltrating lymphocytes in primary liver carcinoma. Total RNA amounting to 500 ng was the source from which TCR beta cDNA was made with a constant-region primer. Three nested multiplex PCR rounds, a slightly modified ARM-PCR method, built the TCR beta libraries. Primers for the first two PCR rounds were TRBV1-TRBV30 forward primers and a C-beta reverse primer (roughly 10 cycles per round). TCRdb re-derived calls from the multiplex PCR reads in MiXCR, one entry per CDR3 protein. The table lists roughly 180,000 distinct CDR3 sequences, 50% to 75% of them singletons. Unsorted whole blood yielded blood RNA, and germline DNA was extracted as well. The sequencing input was peripheral blood. Source of these receptors: a man aged 40-50 years with primary liver carcinoma and hepatitis B virus infection.

This chain joins TRBV10-3 and TRBJ1-1; D remains unclear. The CDR3 spans 13 residues. Germline lookup yields CDR1 ENHRY and CDR2 SYGVKD. V was pared by 5 bases and J by 1 base, with 8 bases between. The CDR3 is CAISLQENTEAFF. For the CDR3, the DNA is TGTGCCATCAGTCTACAAGAGAACACTGAAGCTTTCTTT.

A word on this clonotype: It may be a read error: a sequence one base away is much more abundant. The V and J genes are TRBV29-1 and TRBJ2-7; 12 nucleotides agree with TRBD2. CDR1 is SQVTM and CDR2 is ANQGSEA in the germline V gene. The CDR3 consists of 14 residues. With V trimmed by 4 bases and J by 8 bases, 9 bases remained unmatched. CDR3 sequence reads: CSVVLAGGPYKQYF. Written as DNA, the CDR3 is TGCAGCGTTGTACTAGCGGGAGGACCATACAAGCAGTACTTC.

As for this clonotype: This could be a read error, since a much larger clone is one nucleotide away. The chain uses TRBV14 and TRBJ2-5; 7 bases agree with TRBD2. Per germline, CDR1 SGHDN and CDR2 FVKESK. The trim removed 1 base at V and 5 bases at J, leaving 7 bases unmatched. The CDR3 has 15 amino acids. As DNA, the CDR3 is TGTGCCAGCAGCCAAGGGACTAGAGGGATCGAGACCCAGTACTTC. It translates to CASSQGTRGIETQYF.

With regard to this clonotype: At one boundary the junction diverges from the germline segment, which might be a read error. This sequence joins TRBV11-2 and TRBJ2-3, with D possibly TRBD2 on 5 matching bases. This CDR3 region has 15 residues. The germline CDR1 and CDR2 sequences are SGHAT and FQNNGV. CDR3 residues: CASSSKRVPPNTQYF. CDR3 sequence (DNA): TGTGCTAGCAGCTCCAAGAGGGTACCCCCGAATACTCAGTATTTT.

The CDR3, as DNA: TGTGCCAGCAGCAAGCCGAACGGCTCACCCCTCCACTTT. This codes for CASSKPNGSPLHF. The chain couples TRBV21-1 to TRBJ1-6. TRBV21-1 is labeled a pseudogene. This CDR3 spans 13 amino acids.

The rearrangement uses TRBV4-2 and TRBJ2-5; D remains ambiguous. V was shortened by 3 bases and J by 3 bases, with 14 bases between the two germline ends. The CDR3 has 15 residues. Looked up from germline, CDR1 is LGHNA and CDR2 is YNFKEQ. CDR3 nucleotides: TGTGCCAGCAGCCAGGCGGCTATACCGGAAGAGACCCAGTACTTC. Its translation: CASSQAAIPEETQYF.

Many counts were recorded for this clonotype. V usage is TRBV11-1 and J usage is TRBJ1-1; maybe TRBD1 (5 bases). This CDR3 has 15 residues. Germline CDR1 is SGHAT and CDR2 is FQDESV (reference sequence). The V end was cut by 7 bases, the J end by 5 bases, with 20 bases between. The DNA of the CDR3 is TGTGCCAGCACCCCACGGGGAGGGGTTGGAACTGAAGCTTTCTTT. It specifies CASTPRGGVGTEAFF.

This clonotype was seen only once. The V call is TRBV6-1, the J call TRBJ1-4, with a weak D call TRBD1 (5 bases). This CDR3 is built from 14 residues. CDR1 and CDR2 (germline): MNHNS, SASEGT. V lost 8 bases, J lost 8 bases, and 18 bases lay in between. CDR3 sequence: CASCAGRWEEKLFF. The CDR3 bases are TGTGCCAGCTGCGCGGGACGGTGGGAGGAAAAACTGTTTTTT.

This clonotype turned up a few times. The chain links TRBV12-3 or TRBV12-4 to TRBJ1-3, with D perhaps TRBD1 (6 bases). This CDR3 is built from 16 residues. The V end was cut by 7 bases, the J end by 1 base, with 17 bases between. For the CDR3, the DNA is TGTGCCAGCATGCTTGGGGGCCCGGGTTCTGGAAACACCATATATTTT. As protein: CASMLGGPGSGNTIYF.

This clonotype appeared many times. This chain uses TRBV5-6 with TRBJ1-1, with a weak D call TRBD1 (5 bases). Germline V gene data show CDR1 as SGHDT and CDR2 as YYEEEE. Trimming pared 4 bases from V and 0 bases from J, leaving 13 bases between. The CDR3 is 15 amino acids. The CDR3 nucleotides are TGTGCCAGCAGCGGAGGGGACGGAATGAACACTGAAGCTTTCTTT. Protein: CASSGGDGMNTEAFF.

Concerning this clonotype itself: The junction and the germline gene differ at one end; a read error may be behind it. This chain uses TRBV11-2 with TRBJ1-1; TRBD1 might be the D (5 bases). Per germline, CDR1 SGHAT and CDR2 FQNNGV. The CDR3 is made up of 14 amino acids. This CDR3 reads CTSTRTSLNTEAFF. As DNA, the CDR3 is TGTACCAGCACCAGGACAAGTCTGAACACTGAAGCTTTCTTT.

To note about this clonotype: Likely a read error: the CDR3 ends without its conserved phenylalanine or tryptophan. The V call is TRBV11-2, the J call TRBJ1-1, with D unclear. The CDR3 spans 15 residues. Trimming removed 0 bases at V and 5 bases at J, with 13 bases between. The germline V gene encodes CDR1 SGHAT and CDR2 FQNNGV. The CDR3 DNA sequence: TGTGCCAGCAGCTTAGAGCCGGAGGCGTCTACTGAAGCTTTCTTA. Translation gives CASSLEPEASTEAFL.

A word on this clonotype: A read error is possible here, since a much larger clone lies one base away. The V and J genes are TRBV11-3 and TRBJ2-3, with D tentatively TRBD1 or TRBD2 (5 bases each). Germline-derived CDR1 and CDR2 are SGHNT and YENEEA. The CDR3 has 14 residues. Deletions cut 8 bases from V and 0 bases from J, with 12 bases between. This chain's CDR3 is CASGPGASTDTQYF. The CDR3 nucleotides read TGTGCCAGCGGCCCCGGGGCCAGCACAGATACGCAGTATTTT.

This clonotype was counted only a few times. This chain uses TRBV6-5 with TRBJ2-2; the D is unclear. Germline V gives CDR1 MNHEY, CDR2 SVGAGI. V was pared by 5 bases and J by 2 bases, with 9 bases between. This CDR3 region has 14 residues. The CDR3 DNA follows: TGTGCCAGCAGTACCCCTCGAAACACCGGGGAGCTGTTTTTT. Translation: CASSTPRNTGELFF.

The chain combines TRBV6-1 with TRBJ2-2; D is possibly TRBD2 (6 bases). The germline V gene encodes CDR1 MNHNS and CDR2 SASEGT. V gave up 4 bases and J gave up 4 bases, with 10 bases separating them. This CDR3 comprises 14 residues. The CDR3 DNA reads as TGTGCCAGCAGTGCCGGGAGCGGCACCGGGGAGCTGTTTTTT. Amino acid sequence: CASSAGSGTGELFF.